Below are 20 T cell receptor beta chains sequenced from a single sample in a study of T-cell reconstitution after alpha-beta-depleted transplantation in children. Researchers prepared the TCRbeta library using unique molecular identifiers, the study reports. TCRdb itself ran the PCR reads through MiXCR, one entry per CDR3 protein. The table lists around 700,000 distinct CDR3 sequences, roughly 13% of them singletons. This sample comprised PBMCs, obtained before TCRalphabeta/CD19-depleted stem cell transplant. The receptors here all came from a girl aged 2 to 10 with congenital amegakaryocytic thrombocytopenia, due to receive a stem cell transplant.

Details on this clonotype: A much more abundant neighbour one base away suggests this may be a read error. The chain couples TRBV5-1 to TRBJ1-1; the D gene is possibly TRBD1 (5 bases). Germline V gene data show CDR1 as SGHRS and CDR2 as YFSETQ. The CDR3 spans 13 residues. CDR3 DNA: TGCGCCCGCAGCTTAGGGGTCTCTACTGAAGCTTTCTTT. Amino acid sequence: CARSLGVSTEAFF.

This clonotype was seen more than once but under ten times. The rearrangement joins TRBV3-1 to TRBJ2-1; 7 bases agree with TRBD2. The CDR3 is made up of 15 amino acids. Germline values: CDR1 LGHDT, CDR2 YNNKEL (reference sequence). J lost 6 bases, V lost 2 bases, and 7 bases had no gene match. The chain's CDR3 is CASSQMGTSANEQFF. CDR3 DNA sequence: TGTGCCAGCAGCCAAATGGGAACTAGCGCCAATGAGCAGTTCTTC.

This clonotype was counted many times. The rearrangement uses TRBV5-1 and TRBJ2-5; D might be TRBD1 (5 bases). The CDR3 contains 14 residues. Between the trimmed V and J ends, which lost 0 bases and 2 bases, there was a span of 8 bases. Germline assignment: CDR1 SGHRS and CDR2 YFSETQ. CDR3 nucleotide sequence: TGCGCCAGCAGCTTGGAAGACAGACAAGAGACCCAGTACTTC. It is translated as CASSLEDRQETQYF. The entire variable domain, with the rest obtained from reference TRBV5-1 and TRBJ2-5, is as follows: KAGVTQTPRYLIKTRGQQVTLSCSPISGHRSVSWYQQTPGQGLQFLFEYFSETQRNKGNFPGRFSGRQFSNSRSEMNVSTLELGDSALYLCASSLEDRQETQYFGPGTRLLVL.

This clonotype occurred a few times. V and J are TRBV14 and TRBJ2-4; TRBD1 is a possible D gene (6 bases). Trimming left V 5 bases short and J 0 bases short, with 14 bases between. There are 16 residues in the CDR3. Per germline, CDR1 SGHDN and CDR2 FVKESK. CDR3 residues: CASSDTGLGAKNIQYF. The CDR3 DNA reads TGTGCCAGCAGCGACACAGGGCTTGGAGCCAAAAACATTCAGTACTTC.

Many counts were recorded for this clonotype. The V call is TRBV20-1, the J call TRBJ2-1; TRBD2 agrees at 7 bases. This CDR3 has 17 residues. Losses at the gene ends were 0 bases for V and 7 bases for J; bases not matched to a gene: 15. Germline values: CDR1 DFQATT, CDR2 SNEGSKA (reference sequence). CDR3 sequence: CSARDAGESGILNEQFF. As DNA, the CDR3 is TGCAGTGCTAGAGATGCTGGGGAAAGCGGGATCCTGAATGAGCAGTTCTTC.

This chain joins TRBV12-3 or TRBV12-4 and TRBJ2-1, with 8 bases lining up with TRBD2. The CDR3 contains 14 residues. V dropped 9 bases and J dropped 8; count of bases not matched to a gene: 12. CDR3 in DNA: TGTGCCAGACCGCTACCGGGAGGGCGGGATGAGCAGTTCTTC. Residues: CARPLPGGRDEQFF.

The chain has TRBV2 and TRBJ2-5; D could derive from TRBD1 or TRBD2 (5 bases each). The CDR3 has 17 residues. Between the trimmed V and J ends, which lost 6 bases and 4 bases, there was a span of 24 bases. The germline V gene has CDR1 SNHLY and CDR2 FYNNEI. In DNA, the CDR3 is TGTGCCAGCAGGGACAAACCCGGGACCCAGAGGGGAGAGACCCAGTACTTC. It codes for CASRDKPGTQRGETQYF.

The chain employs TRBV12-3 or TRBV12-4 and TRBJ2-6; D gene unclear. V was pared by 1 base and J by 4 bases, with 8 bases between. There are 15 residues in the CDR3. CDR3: CASSLGRPGANVLTF. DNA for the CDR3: TGTGCCAGCAGTTTAGGGCGGCCAGGGGCCAACGTCCTGACTTTC.

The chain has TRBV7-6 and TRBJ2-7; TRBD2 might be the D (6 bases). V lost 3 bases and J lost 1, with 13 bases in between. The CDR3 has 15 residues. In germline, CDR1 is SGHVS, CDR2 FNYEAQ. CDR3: CASSFGASESYEQYF. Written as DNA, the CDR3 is TGTGCCAGCAGCTTCGGGGCTAGCGAGTCCTACGAGCAGTACTTC.

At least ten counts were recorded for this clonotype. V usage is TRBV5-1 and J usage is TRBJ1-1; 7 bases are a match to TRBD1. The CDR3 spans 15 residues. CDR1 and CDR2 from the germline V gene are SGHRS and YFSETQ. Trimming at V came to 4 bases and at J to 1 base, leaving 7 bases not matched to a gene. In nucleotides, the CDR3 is TGCGCCAGCAGCGAAAACACAGGGGCGAACACTGAAGCTTTCTTT. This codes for CASSENTGANTEAFF. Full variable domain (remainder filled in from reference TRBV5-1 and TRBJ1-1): KAGVTQTPRYLIKTRGQQVTLSCSPISGHRSVSWYQQTPGQGLQFLFEYFSETQRNKGNFPGRFSGRQFSNSRSEMNVSTLELGDSALYLCASSENTGANTEAFFGQGTRLTVV.

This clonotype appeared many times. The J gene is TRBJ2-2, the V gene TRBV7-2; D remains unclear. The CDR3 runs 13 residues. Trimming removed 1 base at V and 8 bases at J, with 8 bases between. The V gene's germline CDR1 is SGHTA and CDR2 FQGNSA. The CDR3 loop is CASSLESFGELFF. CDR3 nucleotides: TGTGCCAGCAGCTTAGAGAGTTTTGGGGAGCTGTTTTTT.

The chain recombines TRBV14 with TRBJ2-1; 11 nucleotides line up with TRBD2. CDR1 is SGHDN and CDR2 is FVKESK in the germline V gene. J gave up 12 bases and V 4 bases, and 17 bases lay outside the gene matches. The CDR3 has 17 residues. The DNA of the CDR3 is TGTGCCAGCAGCCCTCATTTGACTAGCGGGGTCCTCTGGGGGCAGTTCTTC. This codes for CASSPHLTSGVLWGQFF.

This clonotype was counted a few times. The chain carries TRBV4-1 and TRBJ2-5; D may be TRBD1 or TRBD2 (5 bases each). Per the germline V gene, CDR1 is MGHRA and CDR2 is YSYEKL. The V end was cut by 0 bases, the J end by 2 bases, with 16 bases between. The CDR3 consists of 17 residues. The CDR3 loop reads CASSQDDGVGRQETQYF. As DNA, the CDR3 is TGCGCCAGCAGCCAAGATGACGGTGTGGGACGGCAAGAGACCCAGTACTTC.

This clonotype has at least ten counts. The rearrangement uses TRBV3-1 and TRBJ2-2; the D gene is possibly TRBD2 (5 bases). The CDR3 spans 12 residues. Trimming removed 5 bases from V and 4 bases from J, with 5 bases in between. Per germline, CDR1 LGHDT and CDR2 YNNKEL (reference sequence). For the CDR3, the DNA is TGTGCCAGCAGCGGGAGCACCGGGGAGCTGTTTTTT. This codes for CASSGSTGELFF.

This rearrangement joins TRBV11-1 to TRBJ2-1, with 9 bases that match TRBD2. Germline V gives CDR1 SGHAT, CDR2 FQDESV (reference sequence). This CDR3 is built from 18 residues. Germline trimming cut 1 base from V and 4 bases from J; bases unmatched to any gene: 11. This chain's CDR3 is CASSLGGGSGSSYNEQFF. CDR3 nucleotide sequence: TGTGCCAGCAGCTTAGGGGGGGGTAGCGGGAGCAGTTACAATGAGCAGTTCTTC.

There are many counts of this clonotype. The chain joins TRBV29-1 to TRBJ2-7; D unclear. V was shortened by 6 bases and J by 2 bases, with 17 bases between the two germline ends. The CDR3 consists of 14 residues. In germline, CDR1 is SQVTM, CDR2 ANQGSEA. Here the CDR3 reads CSVARQLETYEQYF. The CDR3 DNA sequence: TGCAGCGTAGCTAGGCAGCTAGAGACCTACGAGCAGTACTTC.

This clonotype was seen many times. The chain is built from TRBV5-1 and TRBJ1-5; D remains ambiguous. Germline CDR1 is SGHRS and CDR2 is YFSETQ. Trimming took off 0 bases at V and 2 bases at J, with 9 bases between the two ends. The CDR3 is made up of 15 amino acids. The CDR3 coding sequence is TGCGCCAGCAGCTTGGCCGATCCTGGCAATCAGCCCCAGCATTTT. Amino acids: CASSLADPGNQPQHF.

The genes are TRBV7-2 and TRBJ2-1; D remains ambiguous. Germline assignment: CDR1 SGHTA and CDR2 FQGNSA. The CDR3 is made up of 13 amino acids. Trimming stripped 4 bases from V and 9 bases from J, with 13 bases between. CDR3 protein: CASSSLTSVEQFF. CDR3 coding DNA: TGTGCCAGCAGCTCCCTTACAAGCGTTGAGCAGTTCTTC.

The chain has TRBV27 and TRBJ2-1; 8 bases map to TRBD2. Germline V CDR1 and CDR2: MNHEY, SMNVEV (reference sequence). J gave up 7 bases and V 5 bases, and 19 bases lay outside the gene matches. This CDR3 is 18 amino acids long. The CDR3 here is CASSDSGTTTLGRNEQFF. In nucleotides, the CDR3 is TGTGCCAGCAGTGATAGCGGGACTACGACACTGGGAAGGAATGAGCAGTTCTTC.

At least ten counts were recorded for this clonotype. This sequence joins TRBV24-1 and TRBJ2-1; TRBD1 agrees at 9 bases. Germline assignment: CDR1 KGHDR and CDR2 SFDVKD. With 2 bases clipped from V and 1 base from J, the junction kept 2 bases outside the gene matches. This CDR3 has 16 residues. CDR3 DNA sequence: TGTGCCACCAGTGATTCGGGGACAGGGTCCTACAATGAGCAGTTCTTC. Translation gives CATSDSGTGSYNEQFF.